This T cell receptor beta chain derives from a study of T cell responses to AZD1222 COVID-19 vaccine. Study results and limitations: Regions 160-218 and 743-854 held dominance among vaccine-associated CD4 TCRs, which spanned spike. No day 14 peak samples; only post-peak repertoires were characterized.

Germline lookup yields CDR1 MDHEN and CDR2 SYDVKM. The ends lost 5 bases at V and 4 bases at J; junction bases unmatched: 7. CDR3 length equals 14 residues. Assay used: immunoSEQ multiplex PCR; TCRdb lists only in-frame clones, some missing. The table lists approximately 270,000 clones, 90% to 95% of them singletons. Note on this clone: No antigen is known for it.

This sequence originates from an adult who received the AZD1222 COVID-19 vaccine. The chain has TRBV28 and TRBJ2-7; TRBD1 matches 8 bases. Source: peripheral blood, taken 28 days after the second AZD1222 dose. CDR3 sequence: CASSERTGGYEQYF. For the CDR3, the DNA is TGTGCCAGCAGTGAGCGTACAGGGGGTTACGAGCAGTACTTC.